Sequencing of this T cell receptor beta chain was carried out in a study of blood T cell repertoires in COVID-19. Overall study context: Both acute and convalescent COVID-19 samples were obtained from the United States, Italy and Spain.

J gave up 5 bases and V 6 bases, and 11 bases lay outside the gene matches. CDR3 length equals 17 residues. The germline V gene has CDR1 SEHNR and CDR2 FQNEAQ (reference sequence). Profiling relied on immunoSEQ multiplex PCR, and the TCRdb table lists in-frame clones only, not all of them. The sample lists around 170,000 clones; 80% to 85% were seen once. This clone was counted ten times or more. Sequencing was done on a sample of peripheral blood. This receptor was taken from a woman between 35 and 50 years old with acute or convalescent COVID-19. V is TRBV7-9 and J is TRBJ2-5; 14 nucleotides line up with TRBD2. The CDR3 coding sequence is TGTGCCAGCAGTTCCGGACTAGCGGGGGGATATCACGAGACCCAGTACTTC. Its translation is CASSSGLAGGYHETQYF.